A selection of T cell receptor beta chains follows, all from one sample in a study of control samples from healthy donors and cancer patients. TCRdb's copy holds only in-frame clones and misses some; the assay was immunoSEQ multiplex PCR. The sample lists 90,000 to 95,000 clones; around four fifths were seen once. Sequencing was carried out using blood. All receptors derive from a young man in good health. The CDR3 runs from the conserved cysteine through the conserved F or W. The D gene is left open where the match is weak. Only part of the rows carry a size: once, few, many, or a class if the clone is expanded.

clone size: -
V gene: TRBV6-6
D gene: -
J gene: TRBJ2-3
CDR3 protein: CASSHGGVSTDTQYF

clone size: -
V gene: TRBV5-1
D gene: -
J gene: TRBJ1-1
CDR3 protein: CASSLQGRNTEAFF

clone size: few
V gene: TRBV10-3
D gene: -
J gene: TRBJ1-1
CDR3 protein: CATLEGGGTEAFF

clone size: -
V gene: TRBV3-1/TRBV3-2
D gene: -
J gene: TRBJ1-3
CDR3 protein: CASSQRQLSGNTIYF

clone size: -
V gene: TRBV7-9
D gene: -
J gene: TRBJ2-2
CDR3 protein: CASSPAGTGELFF

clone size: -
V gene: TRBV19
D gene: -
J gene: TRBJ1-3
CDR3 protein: CASSPWGDTSGNTIYF

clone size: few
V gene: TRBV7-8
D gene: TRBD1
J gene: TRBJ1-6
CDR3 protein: CASSARGRGSPLHF

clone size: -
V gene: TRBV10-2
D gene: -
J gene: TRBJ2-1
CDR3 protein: CASRSGGIINEQFF

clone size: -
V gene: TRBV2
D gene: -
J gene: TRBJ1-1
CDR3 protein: CASSDGGITEAFF

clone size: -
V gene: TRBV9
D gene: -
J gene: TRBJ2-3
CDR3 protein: CASSVLGTDTQYF